The 18 T cell receptor beta chains below all came from one sample that was sequenced in a study of blood T cell repertoires in COVID-19. The assay was immunoSEQ multiplex PCR, and TCRdb's table has in-frame clones only and misses some. The sample yields nearly 45,000 clones, 80% seen once. The sequenced sample was peripheral blood. The receptors derive from a man aged 70 or older with acute or convalescent COVID-19.

This clone was counted between two and nine times. This rearrangement joins TRBV5-8 to TRBJ1-6, with 10 bases lining up with TRBD1. Germline CDR1 and CDR2: SGHTS and YDEGEE. This CDR3 comprises 15 residues. Trimming at V came to 2 bases and at J to 5 bases, leaving 1 base not matched to a gene. The CDR3, as DNA: TGTGCCAGCAGCTTCGACAGGGGGCATAATTCACCCCTCCACTTT. Protein: CASSFDRGHNSPLHF.

This clone is a singleton in its sample. The rearrangement links TRBV10-3 to TRBJ1-5; 7 bases align to TRBD1. The CDR3 length is 15 residues. The V gene end was trimmed by 5 bases and the J gene end by 4 bases; junction bases not matched to a gene: 8. Germline V lookup: CDR1 ENHRY, CDR2 SYGVKD. The CDR3 spells CAISFSGQSNQPQHF. For the CDR3, the DNA is TGTGCCATCAGTTTTTCGGGACAGTCTAATCAGCCCCAGCATTTT.

V usage is TRBV2 and J usage is TRBJ1-5; 7 nucleotides match TRBD1. Germline values: CDR1 SNHLY, CDR2 FYNNEI. The CDR3 length is 15 residues. After removal of 4 bases from V and 11 bases from J, the junction contained 14 bases not matched to a gene. The CDR3 nucleotides are TGTGCCAGCAGTGGCCGAGGGGACAGCGCGACAGCCCAGCATTTT. Its protein is CASSGRGDSATAQHF.

This chain uses TRBV28 with TRBJ1-2; a possible D gene is TRBD1 (6 bases). Trimming pared 2 bases from V and 5 bases from J, leaving 18 bases between. The V gene's germline CDR1 is MDHEN and CDR2 SYDVKM. CDR3 size: 16 residues. As DNA, the CDR3 is TGTGCCAGCAGTTTAGGGGGCAGGGTGTATGGGTATGGCTACACCTTC. This encodes CASSLGGRVYGYGYTF.

This clone is large. The J gene is TRBJ2-1, the V gene TRBV19, with D maybe TRBD1 (6 bases). V was pared by 5 bases and J by 4 bases, with 12 bases between. Germline CDR1 and CDR2: LNHDA and SQIVND (reference sequence). The CDR3 has 14 amino acids. The DNA of the CDR3 is TGTGCCAGTAGTGGTGGGGGCCTATACAATGAGCAGTTCTTC. Encoded protein: CASSGGGLYNEQFF.

V and J are TRBV19 and TRBJ1-4; perhaps TRBD1 as D (5 bases). Trimming left V 4 bases short and J 4 bases short, with 10 bases between. Germline V gene data show CDR1 as LNHDA and CDR2 as SQIVND (reference sequence). CDR3 length: 14 amino acids. CDR3 loop: CASSRRGNNEKLFF. The CDR3 DNA reads TGTGCCAGTAGTAGGAGGGGTAATAATGAAAAACTGTTTTTT.

V gene TRBV7-8 combines with J gene TRBJ1-1; D uncertain. V was shortened by 5 bases and J by 4 bases, with 14 bases between the two germline ends. Germline lookup yields CDR1 SGHVS and CDR2 FQNEAQ. This CDR3 spans 14 amino acids. Written as DNA, the CDR3 is TGTGCCAGCAGCCAATACGGGGAAAGCACTGAAGCTTTCTTT. This sequence encodes CASSQYGESTEAFF.

V usage is TRBV12-2 and J usage is TRBJ1-2; the table's TRBD1 call for D was not verified on the DNA. TRBV12-2 is termed a pseudogene. CDR3 length equals 15 residues. In DNA form, the CDR3 reads TGTGCAAGTCGCTTAGAAGGGGGGACAGGGAATGGCTACACCTTC. It yields the protein CASRLEGGTGNGYTF.

The V call is TRBV11-2, the J call TRBJ2-3, with 12 bases lining up with TRBD2. This CDR3 contains 16 residues. Germline CDR1 is SGHAT and CDR2 is FQNNGV. J lost 6 bases, V lost 4 bases, and 8 bases had no gene match. CDR3 region: CASSSPLAGGWDTQYF. CDR3 sequence (DNA): TGTGCCAGCAGCTCGCCACTAGCGGGGGGATGGGATACGCAGTATTTT.

The chain uses TRBV6-6 and TRBJ2-7; 8 positions match TRBD2. This CDR3 spans 14 amino acids. Germline V gives CDR1 MNHNY, CDR2 SVGAGI (reference sequence). Losses at the gene ends were 2 bases for V and 2 bases for J; bases not matched to a gene: 2. This CDR3 reads CASSYAAGAYEQYF. DNA for the CDR3: TGTGCCAGCAGTTACGCAGCGGGGGCCTACGAGCAGTACTTC.

V and J are TRBV5-8 and TRBJ2-3; D is unclear. The V and J ends lost 0 bases and 3 bases respectively, with 11 bases between them. The CDR3 loop spans 15 amino acids. Germline CDR1 is SGHTS and CDR2 is YDEGEE. CDR3 DNA: TGTGCCAGCAGCTTGGTCGGCCTAGATACAGATACGCAGTATTTT. This encodes CASSLVGLDTDTQYF.

This clone has a handful of counts. The CDR3 here is CASSYWRASTDTQYF. The CDR3 coding sequence is TGTGCCAGCAGTTACTGGCGGGCCTCCACAGATACGCAGTATTTT. This sequence joins TRBV6-8 and TRBJ2-3; perhaps TRBD2 as D (5 bases). CDR1 MNHGY and CDR2 SAAAGT come from the germline V gene. CDR3 length equals 15 residues. The V gene lost 1 base and the J gene lost 2 bases, with 10 bases spanning the gap.

This clone was counted only a few times. The chain links TRBV7-2 to TRBJ2-1, with 7 nucleotides matching TRBD1. Germline CDR1 reads SGHTA; CDR2 reads FQGNSA. V lost 4 bases, J lost 4 bases, and 7 bases stayed unmatched. This CDR3 region has 15 residues. CDR3 in amino acids: CASSSTSGQYNEQFF. CDR3 DNA sequence: TGTGCCAGCAGCTCTACCTCGGGACAGTACAATGAGCAGTTCTTC.

V is TRBV2 and J is TRBJ1-1; 8 nucleotides align to TRBD1. The germline V gene has CDR1 SNHLY and CDR2 FYNNEI. The CDR3 totals 14 residues. With 3 bases clipped from V and 6 bases from J, the junction kept 6 bases outside the gene matches. The DNA for the CDR3 is TGTGCCAGCAGTGAGGACAGGGTGAAGTCTGAAGCTTTCTTT. Translation gives CASSEDRVKSEAFF.

V gene TRBV6-6 combines with J gene TRBJ1-2; 10 nucleotides line up with TRBD1. The J segment lost 8 bases and the V segment lost 6 bases, leaving 6 bases of the junction unmatched. Germline CDR1 MNHNY, CDR2 SVGAGI (reference sequence). The CDR3 loop spans 13 amino acids. In DNA, the CDR3 is TGTGCCAGCAGACTCGGACAGGGGGGAGGCTACACCTTC. Translated, it gives CASRLGQGGGYTF.

This sequence joins TRBV6-5 and TRBJ2-5; TRBD2 is a possible D gene (5 bases). The length of the CDR3 is 14 residues. Germline CDR1 is MNHEY and CDR2 is SVGAGI. Trimming shortened V by 6 bases and J by 2 bases, and 13 bases separated the two germline ends. The CDR3 region has the DNA TGTGCCAGCAGCCGCTTTAGCGCGCAAGAGACCCAGTACTTC. Protein product: CASSRFSAQETQYF.

V and J are TRBV4-3 and TRBJ2-1, with 8 bases lining up with TRBD2. The CDR3 extends over 15 amino acids. V dropped 0 bases and J dropped 3; count of bases not matched to a gene: 1. Germline CDR1 and CDR2: LGHNA and YSLEER. The CDR3 here is CASSQERGVYNEQFF. The CDR3 nucleotides read TGCGCCAGCAGCCAAGAGCGGGGGGTCTACAATGAGCAGTTCTTC.

The CDR3 nucleotides are TGTGCCAGCAGTGCACCTCCGGGGTCAGGGGGAGGAAACACCATATATTTT. It yields the protein CASSAPPGSGGGNTIYF. V gene TRBV2 combines with J gene TRBJ1-3, with 7 bases fitting TRBD1. Germline loops: CDR1 SNHLY, CDR2 FYNNEI. The CDR3 covers 17 residues. Trimming at V came to 4 bases and at J to 4 bases, leaving 13 bases not matched to a gene.